The 10 T cell receptor beta chains below all came from one sample that was sequenced in a study of patients and donors after allogeneic stem cell transplantation. Each CDR3 protein gets one entry after TCRdb re-called the RT-PCR reads with MiXCR. The sample holds hundreds of thousands of distinct CDR3 sequences, around 16% seen once. The sample consisted of blood, either unsorted or a sorted T cell fraction (not recorded which). The receptor source for this set is a human donor who was either an allogeneic HSCT recipient or a stem cell or donor lymphocyte infusion donor (not recorded which). It is not recorded whose cells these are; they may come from a transplant donor.

V usage is TRBV29-1 and J usage is TRBJ2-3, with 8 bases identical to TRBD2. The junction had 1 base not matched to a gene; V was cut back by 5 bases and J by 9 bases. This CDR3 has 10 amino acids. Looked up from germline, CDR1 is SQVTM and CDR2 is ANQGSEA. CDR3 sequence: CSVLAGTQYF. The CDR3, as DNA: TGCAGCGTTTTAGCGGGAACGCAGTATTTT.

The table lists this clonotype with a few counts. J is TRBJ1-6 and V is TRBV7-8; D ambiguous. The V and J ends lost 1 base and 6 bases respectively, with 10 bases between them. Germline lookup yields CDR1 SGHVS and CDR2 FQNEAQ. The CDR3 is 15 residues long. CDR3 residues: CASSLENRLNSPLHF. The DNA for the CDR3 is TGTGCCAGCAGCTTAGAAAACAGACTTAATTCACCCCTCCACTTT.

The V call is TRBV5-6, the J call TRBJ1-5; possibly TRBD1 for D (5 bases). Trimming took 2 bases from V and 1 from J, leaving 10 bases between them. Per the germline V gene, CDR1 is SGHDT and CDR2 is YYEEEE. This CDR3 has 15 residues. The CDR3 bases are TGTGCCAGCAGCTTCCAGGGTGGGAGCAATCAGCCCCAGCATTTT. Protein: CASSFQGGSNQPQHF.

The rearrangement joins TRBV7-9 to TRBJ2-7; the D is unclear. This CDR3 contains 15 residues. From germline, CDR1 is SEHNR and CDR2 FQNEAQ (reference sequence). Trimming pared 6 bases from V and 6 bases from J, leaving 21 bases between. For the CDR3, the DNA is TGTGCCAGCAGTCCAACCTACCGCCTTATCCGCGAGCAGTACTTC. Protein sequence: CASSPTYRLIREQYF.

This clonotype was counted a few times. The gene calls are TRBV29-1 and TRBJ1-3; D not resolved. Germline loops: CDR1 SQVTM, CDR2 ANQGSEA. The V and J ends lost 6 bases and 0 bases respectively, with 9 bases between them. The CDR3 length is 13 residues. The DNA for the CDR3 is TGCAGCGTCTCCGCTCCCTCTGGAAACACCATATATTTT. This codes for CSVSAPSGNTIYF. Based on the CDR3 plus reference TRBV29-1 and TRBJ1-3, the full variable domain is SAVISQKPSRDICQRGTSLTIQCQVDSQVTMMFWYRQQPGQSLTLIATANQGSEATYESGFVIDKFPISRPNLTFSTLTVSNMSPEDSSIYLCSVSAPSGNTIYFGEGSWLTVV.

The gene calls are TRBV7-2 and TRBJ2-7, with D perhaps given as TRBD1 or TRBD2 (5 bases each). Germline V gene lookup returns CDR1 SGHTA and CDR2 FQGNSA. There are 15 residues in the CDR3. With 5 bases removed from V and 4 bases from J, the gap between germline ends came to 18 bases. CDR3: CASSPRTGTIYEQYF. The CDR3 region has the DNA TGTGCCAGCAGCCCTCGAACCGGGACCATATACGAGCAGTACTTC.

Ten or more counts support this clonotype. This chain links TRBV12-3 or TRBV12-4 with TRBJ1-2, with 8 bases lining up with TRBD1. The CDR3 sequence is 14 residues long. Trimming at V came to 5 bases and at J to 2 bases, leaving 4 bases not matched to a gene. Written as DNA, the CDR3 is TGTGCCAGCAGTCGGGACAGGATAAACTATGGCTACACCTTC. Its translation: CASSRDRINYGYTF.

This clonotype was seen many times. The genes are TRBV25-1 and TRBJ1-5, with D unresolved. The CDR3 spans 12 residues. Between the trimmed V and J ends, which lost 5 bases and 5 bases, there was a span of 7 bases. In germline, CDR1 is MGHDK, CDR2 SYGVNS. CDR3: CASSLGYQPQHF. As DNA, the CDR3 is TGTGCCAGCAGTCTGGGATATCAGCCCCAGCATTTT.

The rearrangement uses TRBV9 and TRBJ2-5; 11 bases fit TRBD2. Germline CDR1 reads SGDLS; CDR2 reads YYNGEE. CDR3 length: 17 residues. J gave up 5 bases and V 4 bases, and 13 bases lay outside the gene matches. CDR3 amino acids: CASSPGLAGPGRETQYF. DNA for the CDR3: TGTGCCAGCAGCCCCGGACTAGCGGGCCCGGGGCGGGAGACCCAGTACTTC.

The V call is TRBV2, the J call TRBJ1-2; TRBD1 matches at 7 bases. CDR1 is SNHLY and CDR2 is FYNNEI in the germline V gene. With V trimmed by 6 bases and J by 5 bases, 9 bases remained unmatched. The CDR3 is 14 amino acids. The CDR3 region has the DNA TGTGCCAGCAGCGGGTCCGGGACAGAGTATGGCTACACCTTC. Translation: CASSGSGTEYGYTF.